The 3 T cell receptor beta chains given below trace back to one sample, sequenced in a study of T cell repertoires in cytomegalovirus infection. Via MiXCR, TCRdb re-called the reads, giving one row per CDR3 protein. The sample consists of around 300,000 distinct CDR3 sequences, under 30% of them appearing once. Sequences were obtained from PBMCs. These receptor sequences come from a human donor in good health (CMV status not recorded). Some clones in this sample may be carry-over from other donors' samples.

In its sample, this clonotype was seen many times. The V and J genes are TRBV7-9 and TRBJ1-1; unclear D gene. CDR3 size: 11 residues. CDR1 and CDR2 (germline): SEHNR, FQNEAQ (reference sequence). V was trimmed by 4 bases and J by 8 bases, leaving 8 bases between them. The CDR3 loop is CASSSETEAFF. For the CDR3, the DNA is TGTGCCAGCAGCTCGGAAACCGAAGCTTTCTTT.

As concerns this clonotype: Germline and junction disagree at one end, which may indicate a read error. V and J are TRBV7-2 and TRBJ2-7, with D possibly matching TRBD2 (6 bases). The germline V gene encodes CDR1 SGHTA and CDR2 FQGNSA. The CDR3 covers 12 residues. CDR3 in DNA: TGTGCCAGCAGCTTAGGCGGGGTAGAGACGGACTTC. It codes for CASSLGGVETDF.

J is TRBJ2-1 and V is TRBV19; 10 bases align to TRBD2. Germline trimming cut 3 bases from V and 15 bases from J; bases unmatched to any gene: 5. CDR3 size: 12 residues. The germline gives CDR1 LNHDA, CDR2 SQIVND (reference sequence). The CDR3 protein is CASSILAGARFF. CDR3 DNA sequence: TGTGCCAGTAGTATCCTAGCGGGAGCGAGGTTCTTC.